This entry is about one T cell receptor (beta chain). Its antigen is unidentified. This specimen includes other DNA sequences encoding the same CDR3. Assay used: immunoSEQ multiplex PCR; TCRdb lists only in-frame clones, some missing. The sample shows about 46,000 clones, 91% of them seen only once. This sample was taken from a study of OX40 agonist ivuxolimab in advanced cancers. Study-level background: Earlier treatment with anti-PD-1, anti-PD-L1 or anti-CTLA-4 was permitted, and under 50% had received some. Study-level results: Certain nonresponders additionally had low normalized T-cell clonal expansion.

The clonotype comes from an adult with an advanced solid tumor such as melanoma, head and neck, liver or kidney cancer. Material: CD4+ or CD8+ T cells sorted from blood, obtained in a trial of the OX40 agonist ivuxolimab.

The CDR3 spells CASSQPLAGAPSYEQYF. The CDR3 nucleotides are TGTGCCAGCTCACAACCACTAGCGGGAGCCCCCTCCTACGAGCAGTACTTC. This chain uses TRBV18 with TRBJ2-7; 11 nucleotides align to TRBD2. The CDR3 has 17 residues. With V trimmed by 4 bases and J by 0 bases, 8 bases remained unmatched. Germline loops: CDR1 KGHSH, CDR2 LQKENI. Together with reference TRBV18 and TRBJ2-7, the CDR3 gives the full variable domain: NAGVMQNPRHLVRRRGQEARLRCSPMKGHSHVYWYRQLPEEGLKFMVYLQKENIIDESGMPKERFSAEFPKEGPSILRIQQVVRGDSAAYFCASSQPLAGAPSYEQYFGPGTRLTVT.